Below, 22 T cell receptor beta chains from the same sample are listed, as sequenced in a study of T-cell reconstitution after alpha-beta-depleted transplantation in children. Unique molecular identifiers were incorporated into the prepared TCRbeta library. TCRdb analysed the PCR reads with MiXCR anew, one entry per CDR3 protein. The table lists about 690,000 distinct CDR3 sequences, 16% of them singletons. The source material was PBMCs from the stem cell graft donor, sampled from the stem cell graft. These receptor sequences come from a human donor who donated a stem cell graft to a child with acute myeloid leukemia.

This clonotype appeared many times. The V call is TRBV5-1, the J call TRBJ2-7; 9 bases are shared with TRBD1. Germline V CDR1 and CDR2: SGHRS, YFSETQ. This CDR3 spans 16 amino acids. The ends lost 4 bases at V and 5 bases at J; junction bases unmatched: 13. This CDR3 reads CASSHTPGQGVDEQYF. CDR3 DNA sequence: TGCGCCAGCAGCCACACGCCGGGACAGGGAGTGGACGAGCAGTACTTC. The whole variable domain, remainder taken from reference TRBV5-1 and TRBJ2-7, is KAGVTQTPRYLIKTRGQQVTLSCSPISGHRSVSWYQQTPGQGLQFLFEYFSETQRNKGNFPGRFSGRQFSNSRSEMNVSTLELGDSALYLCASSHTPGQGVDEQYFGPGTRLTVT.

This clonotype was seen repeatedly, ten times or more. The gene calls are TRBV29-1 and TRBJ2-7; no clear D. The CDR3 contains 13 residues. The germline V gene encodes CDR1 SQVTM and CDR2 ANQGSEA. Trimming left V 4 bases short and J 0 bases short, with 10 bases between. DNA for the CDR3: TGCAGCGTTGTTAGCCGCTTCTCCTACGAGCAGTACTTC. This translates into CSVVSRFSYEQYF.

This clonotype was observed at least ten times. V and J are TRBV6-2 or TRBV6-3 and TRBJ2-1; 7 nucleotides match TRBD2. This CDR3 is 13 amino acids long. Germline CDR1 and CDR2: MNHEY and SVGEGT. The V and J ends lost 10 bases and 2 bases, in that order; junction bases with no gene match: 5. Here the CDR3 DNA reads TGTGCCATCTCGGGGGGACCCTACAATGAGCAGTTCTTC. The encoded protein is CAISGGPYNEQFF.

Many counts were recorded for this clonotype. This rearrangement joins TRBV10-3 to TRBJ2-3, with D possibly being TRBD2 (7 bases). CDR1 is ENHRY, CDR2 SYGVKD, per germline. V was shortened by 9 bases and J by 2 bases, with 12 bases between the two germline ends. CDR3 length equals 13 residues. The CDR3 is CAIGGENTDTQYF. In nucleotides, the CDR3 is TGTGCCATAGGGGGGGAGAACACAGATACGCAGTATTTT.

The CDR3: CASADGFWDLAKNIQYF. CDR3 sequence (DNA): TGTGCCAGCGCGGACGGTTTTTGGGACCTAGCCAAAAACATTCAGTACTTC. The chain is built from TRBV21-1 and TRBJ2-4. TRBV21-1 is a known pseudogene. The CDR3 runs to 17 residues.

V gene TRBV20-1 combines with J gene TRBJ1-2; a possible D gene is TRBD1 (6 bases). The CDR3 runs to 15 residues. CDR1 DFQATT and CDR2 SNEGSKA come from the germline V gene (reference sequence). Trimming pared 5 bases from V and 1 base from J, leaving 17 bases between. The CDR3 loop is CSAPARQAYNYGYTF. The CDR3, as DNA: TGCAGTGCTCCCGCCCGACAGGCTTATAACTATGGCTACACCTTC.

The V and J genes are TRBV29-1 and TRBJ2-6, with D perhaps being TRBD1 or TRBD2 (5 bases each). The CDR3 is 15 residues long. V was clipped by 0 bases and J by 0 bases, with 6 bases between them. Germline CDR1 is SQVTM and CDR2 is ANQGSEA. The CDR3 bases are TGCAGCGTTGAAGAAGGGACCTCTGGGGCCAACGTCCTGACTTTC. It is translated as CSVEEGTSGANVLTF. Full variable domain (missing parts from reference TRBV29-1 and TRBJ2-6): SAVISQKPSRDICQRGTSLTIQCQVDSQVTMMFWYRQQPGQSLTLIATANQGSEATYESGFVIDKFPISRPNLTFSTLTVSNMSPEDSSIYLCSVEEGTSGANVLTFGAGSRLTVL.

This clonotype occurred a few times. The DNA is left out, because the CDR3 cannot be placed on it with certainty; the CDR3 is given as TCRdb lists it. The rearrangement uses TRBV28 and TRBJ2-3; the DNA was not used to check the table's D call, TRBD1. Both ends counted, the CDR3 spans 16 residues. The V gene's germline CDR1 is MDHEN and CDR2 SYDVKM. The CDR3 sequence: CASSSSGGGDTDTQYF.

This clonotype was seen ten or more times. The rearrangement joins TRBV29-1 to TRBJ2-1; D is possibly TRBD1 (6 bases). Trimming removed 0 bases from V and 7 bases from J, with 10 bases in between. Germline CDR1 is SQVTM and CDR2 is ANQGSEA. CDR3 length: 13 amino acids. In DNA, the CDR3 is TGCAGCGTTGAAGAACTACAGGGTAATGAGCAGTTCTTC. Protein: CSVEELQGNEQFF.

This clonotype has ten or more counts. This chain links TRBV12-3 or TRBV12-4 with TRBJ2-2, with D unclear. The CDR3 loop spans 13 amino acids. Trimming cost V 10 bases and J 5 bases, with 14 bases left between them. CDR3 region: CATTGPRTGELFF. In nucleotides, the CDR3 is TGTGCCACCACTGGGCCCCGGACCGGGGAGCTGTTTTTT.

The chain has TRBV12-3 or TRBV12-4 and TRBJ2-1, with 11 nucleotides matching TRBD2. The CDR3 consists of 17 residues. J was trimmed by 0 bases and V by 5 bases; bases with no gene match: 6. The CDR3 loop is CASSPRLAGISYNEQFF. The CDR3 DNA reads as TGTGCCAGCAGTCCAAGACTAGCGGGGATCTCCTACAATGAGCAGTTCTTC.

In its sample, this clonotype was seen once. The rearrangement links TRBV11-3 to TRBJ2-5; D possibly corresponds to TRBD2 (6 bases). The CDR3 sequence is 13 residues long. Germline-derived CDR1 and CDR2 are SGHNT and YENEEA. Trimming took 2 bases from V and 7 from J, leaving 11 bases between them. The CDR3 is CASSLSQGGTQYF. The CDR3 bases are TGTGCCAGCAGCTTAAGTCAGGGAGGGACCCAGTACTTC.

This clonotype was counted ten times or more. The CDR3: CASRTSGGPGELFF. For the CDR3, the DNA is TGTGCCAGCAGGACTAGCGGGGGTCCCGGGGAGCTGTTTTTT. V and J are TRBV12-3 or TRBV12-4 and TRBJ2-2; TRBD2 agrees at 12 bases. With V trimmed by 6 bases and J by 6 bases, 2 bases remained unmatched. This CDR3 has 14 residues.

This clonotype was seen ten or more times. This chain links TRBV5-5 with TRBJ2-3; possible D gene TRBD2, 5 bases. The germline CDR1 and CDR2 sequences are SGHKS and YYEKEE (reference sequence). This CDR3 spans 16 amino acids. V lost 6 bases to trimming and J lost 2 bases, with 19 bases between them. The CDR3 bases are TGTGCCAGCACCGTTGACGGGAAAGTCTACACAGATACGCAGTATTTT. The encoded protein is CASTVDGKVYTDTQYF.

In this sample, this clonotype turned up many times. The V gene is TRBV5-1, the J gene TRBJ1-1; 7 bases fit TRBD1. CDR1 and CDR2 (germline): SGHRS, YFSETQ. Trimming cost V 1 base and J 6 bases; bases outside gene matches: 9. This CDR3 has 15 amino acids. As DNA, the CDR3 is TGCGCCAGCAGCTTGCGAGAGACAGGGTACCCTGAAGCTTTCTTT. Protein sequence: CASSLRETGYPEAFF.

This clonotype came up a few times. The V and J genes are TRBV30 and TRBJ1-1; perhaps TRBD1 as D (6 bases). Germline CDR1 GTSNPN, CDR2 SVGIG (reference sequence). The V gene lost 6 bases and the J gene lost 1 base, with 9 bases spanning the gap. The CDR3 length is 12 residues. In DNA, the CDR3 is TGTGCCTGCCAACAGGGGAACACTGAAGCTTTCTTT. Translation gives CACQQGNTEAFF.

This clonotype was seen ten or more times. The germline gene is not matched at one end of the junction; a read error may be the cause. This chain joins TRBV5-1 and TRBJ2-1; D is ambiguous. Germline V gene lookup returns CDR1 SGHRS and CDR2 YFSETQ. The CDR3 extends over 11 amino acids. The DNA of the CDR3 is TGTGCCAGCAGTTTAAACAATGAGCAGTTCTTC. This sequence encodes CASSLNNEQFF. Variable domain in full (rest from reference TRBV5-1 and TRBJ2-1): KAGVTQTPRYLIKTRGQQVTLSCSPISGHRSVSWYQQTPGQGLQFLFEYFSETQRNKGNFPGRFSGRQFSNSRSEMNVSTLELGDSALYLCASSLNNEQFFGPGTRLTVL.

The chain recombines TRBV24-1 with TRBJ2-1; 10 positions match TRBD2. The CDR3 is made up of 16 amino acids. Germline V gene data show CDR1 as KGHDR and CDR2 as SFDVKD. V lost 1 base, J lost 9 bases, and 8 bases stayed unmatched. The CDR3 DNA reads TGTGCCACCAGTGATTTATCCAGCGGGGGGGCCGCTGAGCAGTTCTTC. The encoded protein is CATSDLSSGGAAEQFF.

The table lists this clonotype with many counts. The chain joins TRBV6-2 or TRBV6-3 to TRBJ1-1, with a possible D match to TRBD1 (6 bases). V was trimmed by 6 bases and J by 10 bases, leaving 18 bases between them. Looked up from germline, CDR1 is MNHEY and CDR2 is SVGEGT. The length of the CDR3 is 13 residues. CDR3 nucleotide sequence: TGTGCCAGCAGACCTATAGGGGGGCACCGAGCTTTCTTT. It translates to CASRPIGGHRAFF.

This clonotype came up many times. The chain has TRBV7-2 and TRBJ1-2, with TRBD1 identical over 9 bases. Trimming cost V 5 bases and J 7 bases; bases outside gene matches: 11. Looked up from germline, CDR1 is SGHTA and CDR2 is FQGNSA. The CDR3 sequence is 15 residues long. The DNA for the CDR3 is TGTGCCAGCAGCCCTCAGACAGGGGGGGCCATTGGCTACACCTTC. Its protein is CASSPQTGGAIGYTF.

The chain has TRBV7-9 and TRBJ2-1; possible D gene TRBD2, 5 bases. There are 12 residues in the CDR3. Trimming pared 8 bases from V and 7 bases from J, leaving 12 bases between. Germline loops: CDR1 SEHNR, CDR2 FQNEAQ (reference sequence). CDR3 in amino acids: CASALPGNEQFF. In DNA form, the CDR3 reads TGTGCCAGCGCCCTCCCGGGGAATGAGCAGTTCTTC.

The table lists this clonotype with a few counts. The V call is TRBV7-9, the J call TRBJ1-1, with D hard to call. Deletions cut 1 base from V and 5 bases from J, with 11 bases between. The CDR3 consists of 14 residues. CDR1 SEHNR and CDR2 FQNEAQ come from the germline V gene (reference sequence). The CDR3 loop reads CASSLVLGITEAFF. The DNA of the CDR3 is TGTGCCAGCAGCTTAGTTCTAGGGATTACTGAAGCTTTCTTT.